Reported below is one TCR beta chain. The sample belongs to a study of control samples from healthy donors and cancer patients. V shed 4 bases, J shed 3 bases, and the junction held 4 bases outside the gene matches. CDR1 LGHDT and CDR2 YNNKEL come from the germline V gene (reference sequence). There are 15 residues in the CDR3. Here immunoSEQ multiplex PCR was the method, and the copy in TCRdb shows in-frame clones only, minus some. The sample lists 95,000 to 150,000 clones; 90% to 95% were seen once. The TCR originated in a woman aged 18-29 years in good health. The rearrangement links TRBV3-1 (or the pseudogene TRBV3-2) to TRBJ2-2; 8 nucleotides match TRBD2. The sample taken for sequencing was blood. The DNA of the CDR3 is TGTGCCAGCAGCCCGGGACTAGTGCACACCGGGGAGCTGTTTTTT. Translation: CASSPGLVHTGELFF.